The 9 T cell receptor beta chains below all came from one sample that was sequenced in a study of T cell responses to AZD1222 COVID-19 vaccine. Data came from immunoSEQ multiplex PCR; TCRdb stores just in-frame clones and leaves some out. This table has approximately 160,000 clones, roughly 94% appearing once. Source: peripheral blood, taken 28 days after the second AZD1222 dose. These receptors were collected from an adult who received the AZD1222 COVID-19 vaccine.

The CDR3 here is CASSRQGTEQYF. DNA for the CDR3: TGTGCCAGCAGCCGCCAAGGGACCGAGCAGTACTTC. The chain links TRBV7-9 to TRBJ2-7; D may be TRBD1 or TRBD2 (5 bases each). V gave up 5 bases and J gave up 6 bases, with 11 bases separating them. This CDR3 is 12 amino acids long. Germline loops: CDR1 SEHNR, CDR2 FQNEAQ (reference sequence).

In DNA, the CDR3 is TGTGCCATCAGTGAGTCTTCGGAGACCCAGTACTTC. Protein sequence: CAISESSETQYF. This chain connects TRBV10-3 to TRBJ2-5; no clear D gene. Trimming took 0 bases from V and 5 from J, leaving 4 bases between them. The CDR3 is made up of 12 amino acids. Germline CDR1 reads ENHRY; CDR2 reads SYGVKD.

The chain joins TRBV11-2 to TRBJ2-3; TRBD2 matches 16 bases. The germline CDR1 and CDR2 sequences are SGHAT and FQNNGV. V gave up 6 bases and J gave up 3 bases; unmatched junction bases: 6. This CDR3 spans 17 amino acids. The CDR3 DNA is TGTGCCAGCAGTCATGGGACTAGCGGGAGGGGAACAGATACGCAGTATTTT. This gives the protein CASSHGTSGRGTDTQYF. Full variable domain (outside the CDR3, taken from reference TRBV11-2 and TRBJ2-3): EAGVAQSPRYKIIEKRQSVAFWCNPISGHATLYWYQQILGQGPKLLIQFQNNGVVDDSQLPKDRFSAERLKGVDSTLKIQPAKLEDSAVYLCASSHGTSGRGTDTQYFGPGTRLTVL.

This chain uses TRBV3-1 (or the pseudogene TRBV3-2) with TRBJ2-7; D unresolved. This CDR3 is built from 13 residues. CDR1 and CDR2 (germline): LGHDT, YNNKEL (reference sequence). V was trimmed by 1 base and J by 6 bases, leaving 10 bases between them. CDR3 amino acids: CASSQGTPLEQYF. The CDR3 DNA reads TGTGCCAGCAGCCAAGGGACCCCCCTCGAGCAGTACTTC.

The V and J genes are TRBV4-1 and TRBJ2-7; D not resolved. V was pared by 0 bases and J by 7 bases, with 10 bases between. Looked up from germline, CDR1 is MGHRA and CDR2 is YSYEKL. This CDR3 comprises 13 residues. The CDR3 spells CASSQDGLGEQYF. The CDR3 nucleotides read TGCGCCAGCAGCCAAGATGGATTGGGGGAGCAGTACTTC.

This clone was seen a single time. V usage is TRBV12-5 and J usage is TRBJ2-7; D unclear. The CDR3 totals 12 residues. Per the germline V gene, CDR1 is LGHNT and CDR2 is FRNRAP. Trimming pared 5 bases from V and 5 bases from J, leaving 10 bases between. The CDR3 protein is CASGPTSHEQYF. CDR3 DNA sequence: TGTGCTAGTGGTCCTACATCCCACGAGCAGTACTTC.

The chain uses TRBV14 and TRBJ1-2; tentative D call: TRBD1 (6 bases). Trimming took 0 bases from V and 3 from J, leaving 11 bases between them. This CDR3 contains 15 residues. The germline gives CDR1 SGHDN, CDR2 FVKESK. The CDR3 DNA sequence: TGTGCCAGCAGCCAAGACCAGGGGTCGTACTATGGCTACACCTTC. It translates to CASSQDQGSYYGYTF.

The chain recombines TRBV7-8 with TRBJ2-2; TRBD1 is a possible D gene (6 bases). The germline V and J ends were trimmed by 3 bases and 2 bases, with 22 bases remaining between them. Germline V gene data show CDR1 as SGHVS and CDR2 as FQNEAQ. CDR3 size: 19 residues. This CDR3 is CASSFYGQLVGRNTGELFF. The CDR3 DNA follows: TGTGCCAGCAGCTTTTATGGACAGCTTGTTGGACGAAACACCGGGGAGCTGTTTTTT.

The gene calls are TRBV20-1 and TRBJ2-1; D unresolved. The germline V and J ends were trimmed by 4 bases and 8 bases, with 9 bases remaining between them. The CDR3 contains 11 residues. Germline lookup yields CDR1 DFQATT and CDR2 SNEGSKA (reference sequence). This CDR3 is CSATIRYEQFF. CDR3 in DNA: TGCAGTGCTACCATCCGCTATGAGCAGTTCTTC.